These 15 T cell receptor beta chains were sequenced from one sample in a study of follicular helper T cells after annual influenza vaccination. As to time point: 2014-2015 season, 7 days after vaccination. TCRdb's table, derived via immunoSEQ multiplex PCR, lists solely in-frame clones and lacks some. The repertoire holds about 7,800 clones, with 70% to 90% as singletons. Source: CXCR5+ CD38- circulating T follicular helper cells from blood, taken 7 days after influenza vaccination. Subset in this sample: circulating Tfh, non-naive CD4+CXCR5+PD-1+ (ICOS+CD38+ or ICOS-CD38-). The receptors were gathered from an adult who received the influenza vaccine.

The chain links TRBV7-2 to TRBJ2-3; TRBD2 matches 9 bases. The CDR3 covers 18 residues. Germline V lookup: CDR1 SGHTA, CDR2 FQGNSA. V shed 0 bases and J 1 base; nucleotides not matched to a gene: 8. The DNA for the CDR3 is TGTGCCAGCAGCTTAGCAAGGCTAGCGGGGATAGGCACAGATACGCAGTATTTT. It yields the protein CASSLARLAGIGTDTQYF.

V usage is TRBV6-1 and J usage is TRBJ1-4; TRBD1 matches 7 bases. The CDR3 runs 15 residues. The germline gives CDR1 MNHNS, CDR2 SASEGT. J lost 0 bases, V lost 7 bases, and 5 bases had no gene match. This CDR3 reads CASIRGPATNEKLFF. For the CDR3, the DNA is TGTGCCAGCATTAGGGGGCCCGCAACTAATGAAAAACTGTTTTTT.

This clone showed up just once. This sequence joins TRBV2 and TRBJ2-1; possibly TRBD2 for D (5 bases). Deletions cut 6 bases from V and 15 bases from J, with 15 bases between. This CDR3 region has 11 residues. Germline lookup yields CDR1 SNHLY and CDR2 FYNNEI. CDR3 loop: CASREEVVGFF. The CDR3 region has the DNA TGTGCCAGCAGAGAGGAGGTCGTAGGGTTCTTC.

The chain joins TRBV19 to TRBJ2-5; D is ambiguous. V lost 3 bases and J 1 base, leaving 12 bases between the germline ends. This CDR3 region has 15 residues. CDR1 and CDR2 from the germline V gene are LNHDA and SQIVND (reference sequence). This CDR3 reads CASSIFPQTQETQYF. In nucleotides, the CDR3 is TGTGCCAGTAGTATCTTCCCCCAAACCCAAGAGACCCAGTACTTC.

The J gene is TRBJ2-5, the V gene TRBV28, with D perhaps matching TRBD1 (6 bases). Per germline, CDR1 MDHEN and CDR2 SYDVKM. The CDR3 has 12 residues. Deletions cut 4 bases from V and 3 bases from J, with 6 bases between. The CDR3 sequence is CASSWTEETQYF. The CDR3 coding sequence is TGTGCCAGCAGTTGGACAGAAGAGACCCAGTACTTC.

The J gene is TRBJ2-5, the V gene TRBV9; D is possibly TRBD2 (6 bases). This CDR3 has 15 residues. V was trimmed by 3 bases and J by 0 bases, leaving 12 bases between them. From germline, CDR1 is SGDLS and CDR2 YYNGEE. The CDR3 DNA reads TGTGCCAGCAGCGGGGTGGGGGGATACCAAGAGACCCAGTACTTC. Protein: CASSGVGGYQETQYF.

The CDR3 loop is CATSSLPGQGITNEKLFF. The CDR3 DNA reads as TGTGCCACCAGCTCCCTCCCGGGACAGGGGATAACTAATGAAAAACTGTTTTTT. V gene TRBV15 combines with J gene TRBJ1-4; 10 nucleotides align to TRBD1. The CDR3 runs 18 residues. The germline V gene has CDR1 LNHNV and CDR2 YYDKDF (reference sequence). V shed 5 bases, J shed 1 base, and the junction held 10 bases outside the gene matches.

V gene TRBV7-9 combines with J gene TRBJ1-2, with 8 bases lining up with TRBD1. Trimming took 5 bases from V and 2 from J; bases not matched to a gene: 7. Germline assignment: CDR1 SEHNR and CDR2 FQNEAQ (reference sequence). The CDR3 contains 15 residues. The CDR3 loop reads CASSPQGAGNYGYTF. The CDR3 bases are TGTGCCAGCAGCCCCCAGGGGGCAGGGAACTATGGCTACACCTTC. Together with reference TRBV7-9 and TRBJ1-2, the CDR3 gives the full variable domain: DTGVSQNPRHKITKRGQNVTFRCDPISEHNRLYWYRQTLGQGPEFLTYFQNEAQLEKSRLLSDRFSAERPKGSFSTLEIQRTEQGDSAMYLCASSPQGAGNYGYTFGSGTRLTVV.

V and J are TRBV28 and TRBJ1-3; D is undetermined. The CDR3 spans 14 residues. The V end was cut by 3 bases, the J end by 0 bases, with 6 bases between. Germline CDR1 is MDHEN and CDR2 is SYDVKM. CDR3 in amino acids: CASSLGPSGNTIYF. The CDR3 bases are TGTGCCAGCAGTTTGGGTCCCTCTGGAAACACCATATATTTT.

V and J are TRBV5-4 and TRBJ1-2, with 8 bases fitting TRBD1. Germline-derived CDR1 and CDR2 are SGHNT and YYREEE (reference sequence). CDR3 length equals 15 residues. The ends lost 3 bases at V and 7 bases at J; junction bases unmatched: 11. In DNA form, the CDR3 reads TGTGCCAGCAGCTCCAGGACAGGGTGGGTGGGTGGCTACACCTTC. Protein product: CASSSRTGWVGGYTF.

The chain recombines TRBV30 with TRBJ1-3, with D hard to call. Per the germline V gene, CDR1 is GTSNPN and CDR2 is SVGIG (reference sequence). CDR3 length equals 11 residues. Trimming shortened V by 0 bases and J by 8 bases, and 5 bases separated the two germline ends. The CDR3: CAWSVVHTIYF. CDR3 nucleotide sequence: TGTGCCTGGAGTGTAGTACACACCATATATTTT.

The rearrangement joins TRBV7-7 to TRBJ2-3; TRBD2 matches at 8 bases. The length of the CDR3 is 15 residues. Per the germline V gene, CDR1 is SSHAT and CDR2 is FNYEAQ (reference sequence). Trimming removed 1 base from V and 4 bases from J; junction bases left unmatched: 4. CDR3 sequence (DNA): TGTGCCAGCAGCTTAGTTGCGGGGGGCCCAGATACGCAGTATTTT. As protein: CASSLVAGGPDTQYF.

DNA for the CDR3: TGTGCCAGTAGCAGGACTCTCCAAACTGAAGCTTTCTTT. Protein: CASSRTLQTEAFF. This rearrangement joins TRBV19 to TRBJ1-1; D remains ambiguous. The germline V and J ends were trimmed by 6 bases and 5 bases, with 13 bases remaining between them. Germline assignment: CDR1 LNHDA and CDR2 SQIVND (reference sequence). The CDR3 extends over 13 amino acids.

This sequence joins TRBV19 and TRBJ1-5, with D unclear. Germline V gene data show CDR1 as LNHDA and CDR2 as SQIVND (reference sequence). The germline V and J ends were trimmed by 3 bases and 3 bases, with 12 bases remaining between them. The CDR3 is 15 amino acids. The CDR3 here is CASSISGRNNQPQHF. CDR3 in DNA: TGTGCCAGTAGTATTTCGGGTCGGAACAATCAGCCCCAGCATTTT.

The chain couples TRBV9 to TRBJ2-1; TRBD2 matches at 9 bases. The CDR3 covers 15 residues. Germline V gene sequence: CDR1 SGDLS, CDR2 YYNGEE. Trimming removed 4 bases from V and 0 bases from J; junction bases left unmatched: 2. The CDR3 sequence is CASSLAGSSYNEQFF. The CDR3 bases are TGTGCCAGCAGCCTAGCGGGGAGCTCCTACAATGAGCAGTTCTTC.